The 10 T cell receptor beta chains given below trace back to one sample, sequenced in a study of OX40 agonist ivuxolimab in advanced cancers. TCRdb keeps only in-frame clones here, not all; method: immunoSEQ multiplex PCR. The sample shows roughly 67,000 clones, roughly 84% of them seen only once. Material: CD4+ or CD8+ T cells sorted from blood, obtained in a trial of the OX40 agonist ivuxolimab. These receptors all stem from an adult with an advanced solid tumor such as melanoma, head and neck, liver or kidney cancer.

This rearrangement joins TRBV7-9 to TRBJ2-5; TRBD1 might be the D (6 bases). Trimming pared 7 bases from V and 1 base from J, leaving 16 bases between. Germline V gene lookup returns CDR1 SEHNR and CDR2 FQNEAQ (reference sequence). The length of the CDR3 is 15 residues. The CDR3 bases are TGTGCCAGCAACGATGGGACACGTATCCAAGAGACCCAGTACTTC. Translating gives CASNDGTRIQETQYF.

The chain employs TRBV28 and TRBJ2-5; D ambiguous. CDR1 and CDR2 from the germline V gene are MDHEN and SYDVKM. The CDR3 loop spans 11 amino acids. The CDR3 nucleotides read TGTGCAGTTTTTTCCCAAGAGACCCAGTACTTC. Encoded protein: CAVFSQETQYF. Looking up the rest from reference TRBV28 and TRBJ2-5 gives the full variable domain: DVKVTQSSRYLVKRTGEKVFLECVQDMDHENMFWYRQDPGLGLRLIYFSYDVKMKEKGDIPEGYSVSREKKERFSLILESASTNQTSMYLCAVFSQETQYFGPGTRLLVL.

The rearrangement joins TRBV28 to TRBJ1-2; perhaps TRBD1 as D (5 bases). This CDR3 is built from 16 residues. V was pared by 7 bases and J by 3 bases, with 21 bases between. Germline V gene lookup returns CDR1 MDHEN and CDR2 SYDVKM. The CDR3 region has the DNA TGTGCCAGCACCGATCGGACGCGTCCAGGGTACTATGGCTACACCTTC. Translating it yields CASTDRTRPGYYGYTF.

The chain has TRBV6-5 and TRBJ2-7; possibly TRBD2 for D (5 bases). The germline V and J ends were trimmed by 4 bases and 5 bases, with 18 bases remaining between them. The CDR3 is 15 amino acids. Germline CDR1 MNHEY, CDR2 SVGAGI. The CDR3 DNA follows: TGTGCCAGCAGTTTCTACAGAGGCGGACTCCACGAGCAGTACTTC. Translated: CASSFYRGGLHEQYF.

The V and J genes are TRBV2 and TRBJ2-7; D is perhaps TRBD1 (6 bases). This CDR3 has 15 amino acids. Germline V gene data show CDR1 as SNHLY and CDR2 as FYNNEI. V was shortened by 3 bases and J by 3 bases, with 15 bases between the two germline ends. The CDR3 nucleotides read TGTGCCAGCAGTGACGACTGGGACATCGACTACGAGCAGTACTTC. It yields the protein CASSDDWDIDYEQYF.

This chain links TRBV2 with TRBJ2-7; the match to TRBD1 covers 7 bases. CDR1 is SNHLY, CDR2 FYNNEI, per germline. This CDR3 comprises 13 residues. The junction had 2 bases not matched to a gene; V was cut back by 6 bases and J by 0 bases. CDR3 in amino acids: CASRTGSSYEQYF. The CDR3, as DNA: TGTGCCAGCAGGACAGGGAGCTCCTACGAGCAGTACTTC.

This clone appeared a single time. The chain carries TRBV19 and TRBJ2-7; the D gene could be TRBD1 or TRBD2 (5 bases each). Germline CDR1 LNHDA, CDR2 SQIVND (reference sequence). This CDR3 is 14 amino acids long. V lost 4 bases and J lost 7, with 17 bases in between. CDR3 nucleotide sequence: TGTGCCAGTAGTACCGGGACGGTCGGAAGGGAGCAGTACTTC. The encoded protein is CASSTGTVGREQYF.

This clone was detected only a few times. The chain couples TRBV25-1 to TRBJ1-5, with 9 bases matching TRBD1. Per germline, CDR1 MGHDK and CDR2 SYGVNS. The CDR3 spans 14 residues. The V segment lost 6 bases and the J segment 4 bases; nucleotides outside the gene matches: 4. CDR3 protein: CASRGTGSNQPQHF. The CDR3 nucleotides read TGTGCCAGCAGAGGGACAGGGAGTAATCAGCCCCAGCATTTT.

This chain connects TRBV4-3 to TRBJ2-5; 10 bases are a match to TRBD2. The CDR3 sequence is 16 residues long. Germline V gene data show CDR1 as LGHNA and CDR2 as YSLEER. V shed 1 base, J shed 5 bases, and the junction held 7 bases outside the gene matches. This CDR3 reads CASSQVAGLAVETQYF. Here the CDR3 DNA reads TGCGCCAGCAGCCAAGTGGCAGGACTAGCGGTGGAGACCCAGTACTTC.

The chain couples TRBV5-1 to TRBJ2-5; possibly TRBD1 for D (6 bases). V was cut by 2 bases and J by 4 bases, with 12 bases left in between. This CDR3 has 14 amino acids. In germline, CDR1 is SGHRS, CDR2 YFSETQ. The CDR3 DNA reads TGCGCCAGCAGCTTATGGGGGCAGGGAGAGACCCAGTACTTC. Its translation is CASSLWGQGETQYF.